One sample yielded the 28 T cell receptor beta chains listed below, sequenced in a study of T cell responses to AZD1222 COVID-19 vaccine. Assay used: immunoSEQ multiplex PCR; TCRdb lists only in-frame clones, some missing. This sample has 90,000 to 120,000 clones, with about 92% found just once. Sequenced material: peripheral blood, taken on day 0 of AZD1222 vaccination. The receptor set was obtained from an adult in good health.

The V gene is TRBV5-1, the J gene TRBJ1-1; weak D call: TRBD1 (5 bases). The V end was cut by 0 bases, the J end by 6 bases, with 12 bases between. CDR1 and CDR2 (germline): SGHRS, YFSETQ. CDR3 length: 14 residues. Here the CDR3 reads CASSLAPGTPEAFF. The CDR3 nucleotides read TGCGCCAGCAGCTTGGCCCCAGGGACCCCTGAAGCTTTCTTT.

The J gene is TRBJ2-2, the V gene TRBV12-5; TRBD2 matches at 7 bases. Germline CDR1 is LGHNT and CDR2 is FRNRAP. The CDR3 is 12 residues long. The J segment lost 8 bases and the V segment lost 3 bases, leaving 0 bases of the junction unmatched. Here the CDR3 reads CASGFGRGELFF. The CDR3 region has the DNA TGTGCTAGTGGTTTCGGGAGGGGGGAGCTGTTTTTT.

This clone was seen a single time. V gene TRBV28 combines with J gene TRBJ1-5; D perhaps matches TRBD1 (6 bases). Germline CDR1 reads MDHEN; CDR2 reads SYDVKM. The CDR3 is 17 residues long. Trimming took off 5 bases at V and 6 bases at J, with 23 bases between the two ends. CDR3: CASSTGTPGGSGQPQHF. The CDR3 DNA reads as TGTGCCAGCAGTACCGGGACACCAGGAGGTTCTGGTCAGCCCCAGCATTTT. The variable domain in full, completed from reference TRBV28 and TRBJ1-5, reads DVKVTQSSRYLVKRTGEKVFLECVQDMDHENMFWYRQDPGLGLRLIYFSYDVKMKEKGDIPEGYSVSREKKERFSLILESASTNQTSMYLCASSTGTPGGSGQPQHFGDGTRLSIL.

The rearrangement links TRBV7-9 to TRBJ2-1; D not certain. Between the trimmed V and J ends, which lost 1 base and 5 bases, there was a span of 9 bases. Germline V gene sequence: CDR1 SEHNR, CDR2 FQNEAQ (reference sequence). The CDR3 has 14 residues. The CDR3 sequence: CASSLGRDDNEQFF. The CDR3 DNA reads TGTGCCAGCAGCTTAGGTAGAGACGACAATGAGCAGTTCTTC.

Only a few counts were recorded for this clone. This chain uses TRBV19 with TRBJ2-2; D is perhaps TRBD1 (5 bases). Looked up from germline, CDR1 is LNHDA and CDR2 is SQIVND (reference sequence). The ends were cut back, 10 bases at V and 2 bases at J, with 17 bases in the middle. This CDR3 region has 15 residues. In nucleotides, the CDR3 is TGTGCCACCAATGCCCGGCAGGGAAACACCGGGGAGCTGTTTTTT. Amino acids: CATNARQGNTGELFF.

The CDR3 DNA follows: TGCGCCAGCAGCCCGGGACGGATCGCGAACACCGGGGAGCTGTTTTTT. Translating gives CASSPGRIANTGELFF. The chain recombines TRBV5-1 with TRBJ2-2, with D perhaps given as TRBD1 or TRBD2 (5 bases each). The CDR3 runs 16 residues. The V end lost 4 bases, the J end lost 0 bases, and 13 bases lay between the germline ends. Germline assignment: CDR1 SGHRS and CDR2 YFSETQ.

This chain joins TRBV5-6 and TRBJ1-2; tentative D call: TRBD1 (6 bases). Trimming left V 5 bases short and J 4 bases short, with 12 bases between. Per germline, CDR1 SGHDT and CDR2 YYEEEE. The CDR3 spans 13 residues. As DNA, the CDR3 is TGTGCCAGCAGGAAACAGGGAAGCTATGGCTACACCTTC. This translates into CASRKQGSYGYTF. Together with reference TRBV5-6 and TRBJ1-2, the CDR3 gives the full variable domain: DAGVTQSPTHLIKTRGQQVTLRCSPKSGHDTVSWYQQALGQGPQFIFQYYEEEERQRGNFPDRFSGHQFPNYSSELNVNALLLGDSALYLCASRKQGSYGYTFGSGTRLTVV.

This chain joins TRBV29-1 and TRBJ1-1; D may be TRBD1 (6 bases). V lost 0 bases and J lost 3, with 14 bases in between. This CDR3 spans 15 amino acids. From germline, CDR1 is SQVTM and CDR2 ANQGSEA. The DNA of the CDR3 is TGCAGCGTTGAAGATCTGGGGGCAGGGGACACTGAAGCTTTCTTT. As protein: CSVEDLGAGDTEAFF.

The V call is TRBV12-5, the J call TRBJ1-5; the D is unclear. Per the germline V gene, CDR1 is LGHNT and CDR2 is FRNRAP. V was shortened by 6 bases and J by 5 bases, with 11 bases between the two germline ends. This CDR3 contains 13 residues. In DNA, the CDR3 is TGTGCTAGTGGACCGCTACTTCATCAGCCCCAGCATTTT. It yields the protein CASGPLLHQPQHF.

The chain combines TRBV12-3 or TRBV12-4 with TRBJ1-2; 8 nucleotides line up with TRBD1. The CDR3 extends over 12 amino acids. Trimming took 6 bases from V and 5 from J; bases not matched to a gene: 2. This CDR3 reads CASSHRGYGYTF. Written as DNA, the CDR3 is TGTGCCAGCAGCCACAGGGGGTATGGCTACACCTTC.

The CDR3 is CATSREGTSGGRAKNIQYF. CDR3 bases: TGTGCCACCAGCAGGGAAGGGACTAGCGGGGGGCGAGCCAAAAACATTCAGTACTTC. J is TRBJ2-4 and V is TRBV15; 15 bases map to TRBD2. Germline V lookup: CDR1 LNHNV, CDR2 YYDKDF (reference sequence). The CDR3 totals 19 residues. The V gene end was trimmed by 3 bases and the J gene end by 0 bases; junction bases not matched to a gene: 6.

The gene calls are TRBV3-1 (or the pseudogene TRBV3-2) and TRBJ1-4, with D hard to call. Germline V gives CDR1 LGHDT, CDR2 YNNKEL (reference sequence). Between the trimmed V and J ends, which lost 5 bases and 7 bases, there was a span of 14 bases. This CDR3 comprises 14 residues. CDR3 amino acids: CASSALPKGEKLFF. CDR3 DNA sequence: TGTGCCAGCAGCGCGCTTCCGAAGGGTGAAAAACTGTTTTTT.

This sequence joins TRBV29-1 and TRBJ1-4; TRBD1 matches 7 bases. Germline lookup yields CDR1 SQVTM and CDR2 ANQGSEA. V lost 7 bases to trimming and J lost 5 bases; unmatched junction nucleotides: 7. This CDR3 contains 13 residues. The DNA for the CDR3 is TGCAGCGCCAAACAGGGGAGGAATGAAAAACTGTTTTTT. This encodes CSAKQGRNEKLFF. Together with reference TRBV29-1 and TRBJ1-4, the CDR3 gives the full variable domain: SAVISQKPSRDICQRGTSLTIQCQVDSQVTMMFWYRQQPGQSLTLIATANQGSEATYESGFVIDKFPISRPNLTFSTLTVSNMSPEDSSIYLCSAKQGRNEKLFFGSGTQLSVL.

This sequence joins TRBV7-9 and TRBJ2-2; 9 positions match TRBD1. Looked up from germline, CDR1 is SEHNR and CDR2 is FQNEAQ (reference sequence). The CDR3 is 15 amino acids. The J segment lost 5 bases and the V segment lost 3 bases, leaving 4 bases of the junction unmatched. In nucleotides, the CDR3 is TGTGCCAGCAGCTTGAACAGGGGGCGAACCGGGGAGCTGTTTTTT. This gives the protein CASSLNRGRTGELFF.

This clone appeared a few times. The chain uses TRBV4-2 and TRBJ2-3; tentatively, D is TRBD2 (6 bases). V was shortened by 0 bases and J by 0 bases, with 19 bases between the two germline ends. The CDR3 contains 19 residues. Germline CDR1 reads LGHNA; CDR2 reads YNFKEQ. In DNA form, the CDR3 reads TGTGCCAGCAGCCAAGATCAGAGCGGTGGGAGCGGGAGCACAGATACGCAGTATTTT. Residues: CASSQDQSGGSGSTDTQYF.

The rearrangement links TRBV7-9 to TRBJ2-2, with D possibly called TRBD1 or TRBD2 (6 bases each). The V end was cut by 1 base, the J end by 3 bases, with 12 bases between. The CDR3 consists of 16 residues. Germline-derived CDR1 and CDR2 are SEHNR and FQNEAQ (reference sequence). The CDR3 DNA sequence: TGTGCCAGCAGCTTAGTAGTCGGGGGCGACACCGGGGAGCTGTTTTTT. Translation gives CASSLVVGGDTGELFF.

The table lists this clone with a count of one. V is TRBV28 and J is TRBJ2-3; 9 nucleotides align to TRBD2. CDR3 length: 14 residues. From germline, CDR1 is MDHEN and CDR2 SYDVKM. Trimming took 6 bases from V and 6 from J; bases not matched to a gene: 7. In DNA, the CDR3 is TGTGCCAGCAGGATTAGCGGGAGTACCGATACGCAGTATTTT. Protein product: CASRISGSTDTQYF.

The chain links TRBV30 to TRBJ2-7, with D maybe TRBD1 (5 bases). The V end lost 0 bases, the J end lost 6 bases, and 9 bases lay between the germline ends. Germline V gene sequence: CDR1 GTSNPN, CDR2 SVGIG (reference sequence). The CDR3 totals 12 residues. The CDR3, as DNA: TGTGCCTGGAGTGTAGGGGTCGGCGAGCAGTACTTC. It codes for CAWSVGVGEQYF.

The chain joins TRBV25-1 to TRBJ1-6; the match to TRBD1 covers 11 bases. V lost 4 bases to trimming and J lost 7 bases; unmatched junction nucleotides: 6. From germline, CDR1 is MGHDK and CDR2 SYGVNS. The CDR3 covers 16 residues. The CDR3 is CASSGTGGAGNSPLHF. Here the CDR3 DNA reads TGTGCCAGCAGTGGGACAGGGGGCGCCGGGAATTCACCCCTCCACTTT.

V is TRBV19 and J is TRBJ2-7; 11 nucleotides line up with TRBD2. The CDR3 totals 14 residues. The V and J ends lost 5 bases and 7 bases, in that order; junction bases with no gene match: 7. Germline V gives CDR1 LNHDA, CDR2 SQIVND (reference sequence). The CDR3 nucleotides are TGTGCCAGTAGTGCAACGTCTAGCGGGAGGGAGCAGTACTTC. Translation: CASSATSSGREQYF.

In the case of this clone: This sample also contains other DNA sequences that code for the same CDR3. This sequence joins TRBV6-2 or TRBV6-3 and TRBJ1-2; D unclear. The CDR3 length is 13 residues. V was clipped by 2 bases and J by 2 bases, with 6 bases between them. Germline V gene sequence: CDR1 MNHEY, CDR2 SVGEGT. CDR3 residues: CASSYGANYGYTF. The CDR3, as DNA: TGTGCCAGCAGTTACGGAGCAAACTATGGCTACACCTTC.

The chain carries TRBV9 and TRBJ1-2, with D tentatively TRBD1 (5 bases). The CDR3 has 14 amino acids. Germline V gene sequence: CDR1 SGDLS, CDR2 YYNGEE. The germline V and J ends were trimmed by 2 bases and 3 bases, with 11 bases remaining between them. CDR3 nucleotide sequence: TGTGCCAGCAGCGTCCAGGGTGGAGACTATGGCTACACCTTC. Encoded protein: CASSVQGGDYGYTF.

The rearrangement joins TRBV6-1 to TRBJ2-3, with a tentative D call TRBD2 (6 bases). The V gene lost 5 bases and the J gene lost 12 bases, with 12 bases spanning the gap. Germline values: CDR1 MNHNS, CDR2 SASEGT. The CDR3 has 11 amino acids. DNA for the CDR3: TGTGCCAGCAGTAAACGGGACTTTCAGTATTTT. Protein product: CASSKRDFQYF.

The V gene is TRBV27, the J gene TRBJ2-2; TRBD1 might be the D (6 bases). Germline assignment: CDR1 MNHEY and CDR2 SMNVEV (reference sequence). This CDR3 spans 15 amino acids. V gave up 8 bases and J gave up 3 bases, with 16 bases separating them. CDR3 DNA sequence: TGTGCCAGCGGCCGGGACATACGCTACACCGGGGAGCTGTTTTTT. Amino acids: CASGRDIRYTGELFF.

V is TRBV29-1 and J is TRBJ1-1, with 7 bases matching TRBD1. The V and J ends lost 7 bases and 5 bases, in that order; junction bases with no gene match: 7. CDR1 and CDR2 from the germline V gene are SQVTM and ANQGSEA. The CDR3 has 12 amino acids. The CDR3 loop is CSGRQGMTEAFF. The CDR3 nucleotides are TGCAGCGGTAGACAGGGCATGACTGAAGCTTTCTTT. Based on the CDR3 plus reference TRBV29-1 and TRBJ1-1, the full variable domain is SAVISQKPSRDICQRGTSLTIQCQVDSQVTMMFWYRQQPGQSLTLIATANQGSEATYESGFVIDKFPISRPNLTFSTLTVSNMSPEDSSIYLCSGRQGMTEAFFGQGTRLTVV.

The V gene is TRBV14, the J gene TRBJ2-1; TRBD2 agrees at 11 bases. The CDR3 covers 15 residues. From germline, CDR1 is SGHDN and CDR2 FVKESK. V lost 2 bases and J lost 8; bases outside the gene matches: 5. In nucleotides, the CDR3 is TGTGCCAGCAGCCAAAGACTAGCGGGACGCGATGAGCAGTTCTTC. Encoded protein: CASSQRLAGRDEQFF.

The chain carries TRBV7-3 and TRBJ1-5; D perhaps matches TRBD1 (5 bases). CDR3 length: 16 amino acids. Trimming cost V 1 base and J 0 bases, with 10 bases left between them. The germline V gene encodes CDR1 SGHTA and CDR2 FQGTGA. The CDR3 here is CASSLRGEDSNQPQHF. The CDR3 coding sequence is TGTGCCAGCAGCTTAAGGGGGGAGGATAGCAATCAGCCCCAGCATTTT.

The chain combines TRBV12-3 or TRBV12-4 with TRBJ2-7; tentatively, D is TRBD1 (6 bases). Trimming cost V 2 bases and J 2 bases, with 7 bases left between them. The CDR3 runs to 13 residues. The CDR3 DNA follows: TGTGCCAGCAGTTTAAAGGGGGCCTACGAGCAGTACTTC. Amino acid sequence: CASSLKGAYEQYF.